This TCR beta chain is from a study of metastatic and nonmetastatic thyroid tumors (dated by TCRdb to 2018 to 2021). With regard to the full study: For patients with malignant and with benign thyroid disease, the researchers compared repertoires between peripheral blood samples and tumor or nodule tissue samples. The paper's findings and limits, for the study overall: In both blood and tumor samples, TCR beta diversity was reported to be significantly higher in malignant tumors than in benign nodules.

The library was produced with PCR. The sequencing machine was an Illumina HiSeq 4000. High-throughput sequencing was used to profile the CDR3 region of the TCR beta-chain in every patient. The original pipeline was this. The researchers built a classifier to tell apart papillary thyroid cancer patients with distant metastasis, based on CDR3 differences among clinicopathological groups. The Shannon index was used to assess repertoire diversity, and the Morisita-Horn index was used to assess tumor-blood repertoire similarity. The public sequencing data were trimmed at Q25 with fastp and processed into clonotypes with MiXCR by TCRdb, which kept only in-frame beta chains. The V and J calls reflect TCRdb's pipeline rather than the authors' work. The sample data list about 45,000 clones, and under 4% of these were observed just once. More than 7.5% of the sample is held by the ten biggest clonotypes. None of the patients had been given any treatment before thyroid surgery. Using T-cell receptor beta sequencing, the researchers looked back retrospectively at clinical samples from patients, gathered between about 2012 and 2018.

Reading from cysteine to phenylalanine, the CDR3 counts 13 amino acids. Just CDR3 DNA is preserved here, 39 bases in frame from base 1. The trim is 3 bases for V and 1 base for J, with a gap of 6 bases between the germline ends. As encoded in the germline V gene, CDR1 is MGHDK while CDR2 is SYGVNS. In this sample, this clone turned up a few times. Its target antigen remains unknown. Base qualities are not provided; no much larger clone lies one nucleotide away. The sequence came from a female donor with papillary thyroid cancer or a benign thyroid nodule (not recorded which). Some clones in this sample may be carry-over from other donors' samples. Sequenced: blood. The rearranged segments are TRBV25-1 and TRBJ1-2; TRBD1 is a possible D gene, resting on 5 matching bases. CDR3 reads: CASSEDINYGYTF. The DNA is as follows: TGTGCCAGCAGTGAGGACATTAACTATGGCTACACCTTC.